The clone carrying this T cell receptor (beta chain) was seen a handful of times. The protocol was immunoSEQ multiplex PCR, while the TCRdb copy is restricted to in-frame clones and leaves out a portion. The profile shows 200,000 or so clones, 75% to 90% of them singletons. This specimen comes from a study of cytomegalovirus exposure and HLA in healthy donors. The V gene's germline CDR1 is MGHRA and CDR2 YSYEKL. V lost 5 bases and J lost 6; bases outside the gene matches: 9. The CDR3 is 15 residues long. The origin of this receptor is a woman between 18 and 30 years old in good health and CMV-seronegative. The chain joins TRBV4-1 to TRBJ1-5; 8 positions match TRBD1. Sequenced input: PBMCs. CDR3 protein: CASSFPGRGLQPQHF. The CDR3 region has the DNA TGCGCCAGCAGCTTTCCGGGCAGGGGGCTTCAGCCCCAGCATTTT.